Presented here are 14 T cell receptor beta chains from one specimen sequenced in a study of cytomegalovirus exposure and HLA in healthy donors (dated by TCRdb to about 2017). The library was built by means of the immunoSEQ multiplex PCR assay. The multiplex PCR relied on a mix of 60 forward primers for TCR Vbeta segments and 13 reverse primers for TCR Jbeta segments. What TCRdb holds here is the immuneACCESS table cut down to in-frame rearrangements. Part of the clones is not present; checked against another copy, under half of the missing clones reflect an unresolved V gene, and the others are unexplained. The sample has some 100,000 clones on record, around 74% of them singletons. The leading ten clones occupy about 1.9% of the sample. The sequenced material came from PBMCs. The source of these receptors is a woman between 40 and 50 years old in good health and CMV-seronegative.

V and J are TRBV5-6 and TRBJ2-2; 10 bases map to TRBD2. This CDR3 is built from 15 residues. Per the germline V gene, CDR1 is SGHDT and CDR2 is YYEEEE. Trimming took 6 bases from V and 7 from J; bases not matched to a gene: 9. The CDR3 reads CASIRVAGGSGELFF. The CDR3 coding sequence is TGTGCCAGCATCAGAGTAGCGGGGGGCAGCGGGGAGCTGTTTTTT.

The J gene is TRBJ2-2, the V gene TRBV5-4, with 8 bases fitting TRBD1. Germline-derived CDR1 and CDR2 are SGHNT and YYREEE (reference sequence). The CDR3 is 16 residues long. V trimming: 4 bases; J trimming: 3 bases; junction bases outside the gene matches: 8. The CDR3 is CASSHSGGWDTGELFF. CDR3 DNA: TGTGCCAGCAGCCACTCAGGGGGCTGGGACACCGGGGAGCTGTTTTTT.

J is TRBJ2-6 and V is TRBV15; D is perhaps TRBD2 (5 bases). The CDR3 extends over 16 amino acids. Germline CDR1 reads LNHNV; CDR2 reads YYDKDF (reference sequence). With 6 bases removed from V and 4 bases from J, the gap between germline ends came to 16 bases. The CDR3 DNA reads TGTGCCACCAGGTCCACCCTTACGGGAGGGGCCAACGTCCTGACTTTC. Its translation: CATRSTLTGGANVLTF.

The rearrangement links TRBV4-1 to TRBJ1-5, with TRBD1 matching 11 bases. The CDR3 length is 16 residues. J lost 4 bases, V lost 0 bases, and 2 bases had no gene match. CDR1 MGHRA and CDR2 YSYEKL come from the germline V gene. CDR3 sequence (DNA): TGCGCCAGCAGCCAAGACCGGGACAGGGGGAATCAGCCCCAGCATTTT. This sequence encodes CASSQDRDRGNQPQHF.

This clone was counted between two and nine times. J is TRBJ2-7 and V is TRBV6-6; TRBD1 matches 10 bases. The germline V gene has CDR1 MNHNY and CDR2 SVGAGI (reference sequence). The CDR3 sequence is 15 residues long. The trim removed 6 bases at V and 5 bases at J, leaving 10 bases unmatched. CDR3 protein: CASRGPGQGSHEQYF. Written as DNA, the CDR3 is TGTGCCAGCAGAGGTCCGGGACAGGGGTCCCACGAGCAGTACTTC.

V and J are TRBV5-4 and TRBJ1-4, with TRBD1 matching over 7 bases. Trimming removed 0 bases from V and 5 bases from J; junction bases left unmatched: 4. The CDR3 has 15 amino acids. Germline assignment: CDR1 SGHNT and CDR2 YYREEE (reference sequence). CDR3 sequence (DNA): TGTGCCAGCAGCTTGGGAACAGGGGCAAATGAAAAACTGTTTTTT. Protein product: CASSLGTGANEKLFF. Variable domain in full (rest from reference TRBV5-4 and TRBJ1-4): ETGVTQSPTHLIKTRGQQVTLRCSSQSGHNTVSWYQQALGQGPQFIFQYYREEENGRGNFPPRFSGLQFPNYSSELNVNALELDDSALYLCASSLGTGANEKLFFGSGTQLSVL.

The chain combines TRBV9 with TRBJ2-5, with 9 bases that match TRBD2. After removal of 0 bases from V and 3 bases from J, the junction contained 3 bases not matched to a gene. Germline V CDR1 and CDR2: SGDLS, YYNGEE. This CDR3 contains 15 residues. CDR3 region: CASSVGASGKETQYF. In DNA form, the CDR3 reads TGTGCCAGCAGCGTAGGAGCTAGCGGGAAAGAGACCCAGTACTTC.

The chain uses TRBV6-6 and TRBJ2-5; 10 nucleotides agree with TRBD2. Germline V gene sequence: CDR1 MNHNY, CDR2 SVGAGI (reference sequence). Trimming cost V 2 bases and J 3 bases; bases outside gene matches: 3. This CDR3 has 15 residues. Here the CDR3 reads CASSYRLAGEETQYF. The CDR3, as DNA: TGTGCCAGCAGTTACCGGCTAGCGGGGGAAGAGACCCAGTACTTC.

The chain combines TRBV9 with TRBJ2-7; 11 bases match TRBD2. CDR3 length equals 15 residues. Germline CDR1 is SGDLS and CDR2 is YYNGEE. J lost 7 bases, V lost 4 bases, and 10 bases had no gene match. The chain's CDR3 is CASSTGTSGRQEQYF. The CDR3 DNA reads TGTGCCAGCAGCACCGGGACTAGCGGACGTCAAGAGCAGTACTTC.

CDR3 sequence (DNA): TGTGCCAGCAGACCCAGCTCCTACGAGCAGTACTTC. This encodes CASRPSSYEQYF. The chain joins TRBV6-1 to TRBJ2-7; no firm D call. The CDR3 totals 12 residues. CDR1 is MNHNS, CDR2 SASEGT, per germline. The V end was cut by 6 bases, the J end by 0 bases, with 6 bases between.

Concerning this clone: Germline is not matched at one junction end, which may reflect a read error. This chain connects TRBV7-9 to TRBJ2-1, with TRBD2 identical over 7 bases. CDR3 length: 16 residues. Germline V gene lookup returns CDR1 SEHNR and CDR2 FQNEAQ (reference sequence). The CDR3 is CSSSLAVGTGGNEQFF. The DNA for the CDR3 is TGTTCCAGCAGCTTAGCGGTAGGAACGGGGGGCAATGAGCAGTTCTTC.

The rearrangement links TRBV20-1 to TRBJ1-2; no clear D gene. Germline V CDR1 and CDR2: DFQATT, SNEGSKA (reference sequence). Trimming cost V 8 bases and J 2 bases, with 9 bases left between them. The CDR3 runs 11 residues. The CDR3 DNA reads TGCAGTATTACTGAGAACTATGGCTACACCTTC. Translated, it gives CSITENYGYTF.

The DNA for the CDR3 is TGTGCCAGCAGTTTACCTCGGGACAGGCGGGGTACTAACTATGGCTACACCTTC. It is translated as CASSLPRDRRGTNYGYTF. The rearrangement links TRBV28 to TRBJ1-2, with 8 nucleotides matching TRBD1. Germline CDR1 is MDHEN and CDR2 is SYDVKM. After removal of 2 bases from V and 0 bases from J, the junction contained 11 bases not matched to a gene. The CDR3 loop spans 18 amino acids.

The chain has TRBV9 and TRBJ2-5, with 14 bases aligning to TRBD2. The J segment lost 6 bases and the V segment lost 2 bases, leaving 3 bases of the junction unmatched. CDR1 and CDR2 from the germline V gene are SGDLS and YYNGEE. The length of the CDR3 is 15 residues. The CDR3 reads CASSVGTSGGQTQYF. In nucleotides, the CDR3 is TGTGCCAGCAGCGTTGGGACTAGCGGGGGACAGACCCAGTACTTC.